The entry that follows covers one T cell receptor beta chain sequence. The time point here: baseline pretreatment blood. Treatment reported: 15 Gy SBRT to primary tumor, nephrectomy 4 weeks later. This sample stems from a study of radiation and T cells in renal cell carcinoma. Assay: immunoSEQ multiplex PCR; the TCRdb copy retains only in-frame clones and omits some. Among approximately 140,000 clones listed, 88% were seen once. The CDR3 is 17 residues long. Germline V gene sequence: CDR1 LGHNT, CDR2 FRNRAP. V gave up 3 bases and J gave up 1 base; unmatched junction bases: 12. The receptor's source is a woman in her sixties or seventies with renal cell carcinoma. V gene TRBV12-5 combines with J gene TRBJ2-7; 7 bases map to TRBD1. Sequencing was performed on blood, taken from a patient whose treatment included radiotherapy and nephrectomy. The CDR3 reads CASGFLPSGTESYEQYF. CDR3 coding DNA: TGTGCTAGTGGTTTCTTACCGTCCGGGACAGAGTCCTACGAGCAGTACTTC. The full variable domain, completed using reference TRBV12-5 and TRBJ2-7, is DARVTQTPRHKVTEMGQEVTMRCQPILGHNTVFWYRQTMMQGLELLAYFRNRAPLDDSGMPKDRFSAEMPDATLATLKIQPSEPRDSAVYFCASGFLPSGTESYEQYFGPGTRLTVT.